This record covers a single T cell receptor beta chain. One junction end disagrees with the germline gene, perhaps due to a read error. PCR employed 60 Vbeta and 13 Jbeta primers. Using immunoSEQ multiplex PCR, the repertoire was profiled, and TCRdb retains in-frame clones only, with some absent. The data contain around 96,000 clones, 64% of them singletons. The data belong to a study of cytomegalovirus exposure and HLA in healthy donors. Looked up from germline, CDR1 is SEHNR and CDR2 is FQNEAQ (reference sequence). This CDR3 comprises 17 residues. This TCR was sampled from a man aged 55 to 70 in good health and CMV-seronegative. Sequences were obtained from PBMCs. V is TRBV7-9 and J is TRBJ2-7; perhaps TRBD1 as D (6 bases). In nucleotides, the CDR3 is TGTTCCAGCAGCTTTCACGGAGGACAGTTCGACTCCTACGAGCAGTACTTC. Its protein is CSSSFHGGQFDSYEQYF.